This passage covers 25 T cell receptor beta chains from one sample sequenced in a study of OX40 agonist ivuxolimab in advanced cancers. Sequencing used immunoSEQ multiplex PCR; TCRdb keeps in-frame clones, though not all of them. Of roughly 68,000 clones listed, 75% to 85% are singletons. The material sequenced was CD4+ or CD8+ T cells sorted from blood, taken in a trial of the OX40 agonist ivuxolimab. The receptors derive from an adult with an advanced solid tumor such as melanoma, head and neck, liver or kidney cancer.

This clone was recorded only once. The chain employs TRBV7-2 and TRBJ2-4; either TRBD1 or TRBD2 may supply D (5 bases each). Looked up from germline, CDR1 is SGHTA and CDR2 is FQGNSA. V was cut by 7 bases and J by 1 base, with 14 bases left in between. The CDR3 length is 15 residues. CDR3 DNA sequence: TGTGCCAGCAAACTGGGGACGGGGGCCAAAAACATTCAGTACTTC. Translated: CASKLGTGAKNIQYF. Based on the CDR3 plus reference TRBV7-2 and TRBJ2-4, the full variable domain is GAGVSQSPSNKVTEKGKDVELRCDPISGHTALYWYRQSLGQGLEFLIYFQGNSAPDKSGLPSDRFSAERTGGSVSTLTIQRTQQEDSAVYLCASKLGTGAKNIQYFGAGTRLSVL.

V is TRBV10-2 and J is TRBJ2-6; 7 bases map to TRBD1. The CDR3 runs to 15 residues. V was clipped by 5 bases and J by 4 bases; unmatched bases: 5. Germline V gene sequence: CDR1 WSHSY, CDR2 SAAADI. CDR3 region: CASSPQGSGANVLTF. In nucleotides, the CDR3 is TGCGCCAGCAGTCCACAGGGGTCCGGGGCCAACGTCCTGACTTTC.

The gene calls are TRBV11-1 and TRBJ1-6; tentatively, D is TRBD1 (5 bases). Trimming left V 2 bases short and J 7 bases short, with 24 bases between. There are 19 residues in the CDR3. Germline CDR1 is SGHAT and CDR2 is FQDESV (reference sequence). The CDR3 here is CASSLRGQGPGAGNSPLHF. The CDR3 coding sequence is TGTGCCAGCAGCTTAAGGGGCCAGGGCCCAGGCGCTGGGAATTCACCCCTCCACTTT. The variable domain in full, completed from reference TRBV11-1 and TRBJ1-6, reads EAEVAQSPRYKITEKSQAVAFWCDPISGHATLYWYRQILGQGPELLVQFQDESVVDDSQLPKDRFSAERLKGVDSTLKIQPAELGDSAMYLCASSLRGQGPGAGNSPLHFGNGTRLTVT.

CDR3 sequence reads: CASSKPGRTYEQYF. CDR3 DNA: TGTGCCAGCAGCAAACCGGGGCGAACCTACGAGCAGTACTTC. The V and J genes are TRBV11-2 and TRBJ2-7, with D perhaps assigned TRBD1 or TRBD2 (5 bases each). This CDR3 is 14 amino acids long. The ends were cut back, 5 bases at V and 2 bases at J, with 13 bases in the middle. In germline, CDR1 is SGHAT, CDR2 FQNNGV. Supplemented by reference TRBV11-2 and TRBJ2-7, the full variable domain reads EAGVAQSPRYKIIEKRQSVAFWCNPISGHATLYWYQQILGQGPKLLIQFQNNGVVDDSQLPKDRFSAERLKGVDSTLKIQPAKLEDSAVYLCASSKPGRTYEQYFGPGTRLTVT.

The V and J genes are TRBV9 and TRBJ2-5; D is undetermined. The CDR3 runs to 14 residues. V gave up 3 bases and J gave up 11 bases, with 20 bases separating them. Germline assignment: CDR1 SGDLS and CDR2 YYNGEE. The CDR3 here is CASSGSFGVSEQYF. For the CDR3, the DNA is TGTGCCAGCAGCGGTAGCTTTGGGGTTTCGGAGCAGTACTTC.

This chain joins TRBV21-1 and TRBJ1-2. TRBV21-1 is a recognized pseudogene. CDR3 length: 14 residues. DNA of the CDR3: TGTGCCAGCAGCAAAGTGGAGGCGCGCTATGGCTACACCTTC. This codes for CASSKVEARYGYTF.

The V and J genes are TRBV2 and TRBJ1-2; D is unresolved. V lost 5 bases, J lost 4 bases, and 17 bases lay in between. CDR3 length: 15 amino acids. The germline V gene has CDR1 SNHLY and CDR2 FYNNEI. The CDR3 region has the DNA TGTGCCAGCAGTTCTTCCAAGGACCCCATCTATGGCTACACCTTC. Protein sequence: CASSSSKDPIYGYTF. The whole variable domain, filled in from reference TRBV2 and TRBJ1-2, reads EPEVTQTPSHQVTQMGQEVILRCVPISNHLYFYWYRQILGQKVEFLVSFYNNEISEKSEIFDDQFSVERPDGSNFTLKIRSTKLEDSAMYFCASSSSKDPIYGYTFGSGTRLTVV.

This sequence joins TRBV5-1 and TRBJ1-5; D is undetermined. Per the germline V gene, CDR1 is SGHRS and CDR2 is YFSETQ. The germline V and J ends were trimmed by 5 bases and 0 bases, with 12 bases remaining between them. CDR3 size: 15 residues. DNA for the CDR3: TGCGCCAGCAGTACGGACGGCTATAGCAATCAGCCCCAGCATTTT. Its protein product is CASSTDGYSNQPQHF.

This CDR3 is CASSPQGLAGGSSYNEQFF. The CDR3 coding sequence is TGTGCCAGCAGCCCGCAGGGACTAGCGGGGGGCAGCTCCTACAATGAGCAGTTCTTC. This chain links TRBV13 with TRBJ2-1, with TRBD2 matching over 15 bases. CDR1 PRHDT and CDR2 FYEKMQ come from the germline V gene (reference sequence). The J segment lost 0 bases and the V segment lost 5 bases, leaving 8 bases of the junction unmatched. The CDR3 runs to 19 residues.

The V and J genes are TRBV18 and TRBJ1-5; 10 bases are shared with TRBD1. The J segment lost 0 bases and the V segment lost 3 bases, leaving 2 bases of the junction unmatched. Per germline, CDR1 KGHSH and CDR2 LQKENI. This CDR3 is 16 amino acids long. The CDR3 region is CASSPGQGTSNQPQHF. The CDR3 DNA sequence: TGTGCCAGCTCACCGGGACAGGGGACTAGCAATCAGCCCCAGCATTTT.

The chain is built from TRBV7-9 and TRBJ1-6; TRBD1 aligns across 8 bases. The CDR3 extends over 14 amino acids. J lost 9 bases, V lost 4 bases, and 5 bases had no gene match. In germline, CDR1 is SEHNR, CDR2 FQNEAQ (reference sequence). Here the CDR3 DNA reads TGTGCCAGCAGCTCGACAGGGGTGAGTTCACCCCTCCACTTT. Protein product: CASSSTGVSSPLHF.

The J gene is TRBJ1-4, the V gene TRBV6-4, with TRBD1 matching over 11 bases. CDR3 length: 20 residues. V was pared by 2 bases and J by 0 bases, with 11 bases of the junction left unmatched. Germline-derived CDR1 and CDR2 are MRHNA and SNTAGT. The CDR3 sequence is CASSDGRDRGYTATNEKLFF. The DNA for the CDR3 is TGTGCCAGCAGTGACGGGAGGGACAGGGGGTATACGGCAACTAATGAAAAACTGTTTTTT.

This chain connects TRBV7-8 to TRBJ2-1, with D perhaps TRBD2 (5 bases). The germline V and J ends were trimmed by 5 bases and 4 bases, with 12 bases remaining between them. The CDR3 has 14 residues. CDR1 is SGHVS, CDR2 FQNEAQ, per germline. The CDR3 region is CASSPREAYNEQFF. Written as DNA, the CDR3 is TGTGCCAGCAGCCCACGGGAAGCTTACAATGAGCAGTTCTTC.

The gene calls are TRBV2 and TRBJ1-3; D not resolved. This CDR3 contains 14 residues. Germline assignment: CDR1 SNHLY and CDR2 FYNNEI. Trimming removed 7 bases from V and 0 bases from J, with 10 bases in between. The CDR3 region is CASMLYLSGNTIYF. CDR3 bases: TGTGCCAGCATGTTGTATCTCTCTGGAAACACCATATATTTT.

The chain joins TRBV29-1 to TRBJ2-5; perhaps TRBD1 as D (6 bases). The length of the CDR3 is 12 residues. V was clipped by 6 bases and J by 5 bases, with 13 bases between them. Germline CDR1 is SQVTM and CDR2 is ANQGSEA. CDR3: CSVLRGGETQYF. The DNA of the CDR3 is TGCAGCGTACTCAGGGGCGGGGAGACCCAGTACTTC.

The chain combines TRBV11-2 with TRBJ1-2; no reliable D call. CDR1 SGHAT and CDR2 FQNNGV come from the germline V gene. Deletions cut 4 bases from V and 1 base from J, with 10 bases between. This CDR3 region has 14 residues. In DNA form, the CDR3 reads TGTGCCAGCAGCTCTAGACGGGTTAACTATGGCTACACCTTC. Its translation is CASSSRRVNYGYTF.

A note on this clone: One junction end disagrees with the germline gene, perhaps due to a read error. The V call is TRBV7-2, the J call TRBJ1-5, with a tentative D call TRBD1 (5 bases). CDR3 length: 13 amino acids. Germline V gives CDR1 SGHTA, CDR2 FQGNSA. CDR3 amino acids: CASSLSRESVVNF. The CDR3 nucleotides read TGTGCCAGCAGCTTATCCAGGGAGTCGGTCGTAAATTTT.

The J gene is TRBJ2-6, the V gene TRBV25-1; D possibly matches TRBD1 or TRBD2 (6 bases each). The CDR3 has 16 residues. Trimming shortened V by 6 bases and J by 1 base, and 13 bases separated the two germline ends. The V gene's germline CDR1 is MGHDK and CDR2 SYGVNS. The CDR3 sequence: CASSERGGSGANVLTF. DNA of the CDR3: TGTGCCAGCAGCGAACGAGGGGGGTCTGGGGCCAACGTCCTGACTTTC.

The CDR3 protein is CASSIRDSQRYEQYF. The CDR3 nucleotides read TGTGCCAGCAGCATAAGGGACAGCCAGAGGTACGAGCAGTACTTC. The chain combines TRBV21-1 with TRBJ2-7; the DNA was not used to check the table's D call, TRBD1. TRBV21-1 is flagged as a pseudogene. This CDR3 has 15 amino acids.

The rearrangement uses TRBV19 and TRBJ1-1; D not certain. The germline V gene encodes CDR1 LNHDA and CDR2 SQIVND (reference sequence). The CDR3 length is 15 residues. V shed 8 bases and J shed 2 bases, with 18 bases lying between them. CDR3 residues: CASWTPWSGNTEAFF. The CDR3 DNA reads as TGTGCCAGTTGGACCCCGTGGAGTGGAAACACTGAAGCTTTCTTT.

V is TRBV9 and J is TRBJ2-1, with 9 bases aligning to TRBD2. V lost 3 bases, J lost 5 bases, and 9 bases stayed unmatched. In germline, CDR1 is SGDLS, CDR2 YYNGEE. The CDR3 runs 16 residues. Here the CDR3 reads CASSEVAGGPDNEQFF. The CDR3 region has the DNA TGTGCCAGCAGCGAAGTGGCGGGGGGGCCCGACAATGAGCAGTTCTTC.

This clone was recorded only once. V usage is TRBV6-6 and J usage is TRBJ2-5; 15 nucleotides line up with TRBD2. Germline CDR1 MNHNY, CDR2 SVGAGI (reference sequence). The CDR3 is 16 amino acids. Trimming cost V 5 bases and J 5 bases; bases outside gene matches: 6. This CDR3 reads CASSTGTSGGLETQYF. Written as DNA, the CDR3 is TGTGCCAGCAGTACCGGGACTAGCGGGGGGCTGGAGACCCAGTACTTC.

This sequence joins TRBV5-1 and TRBJ2-3; 12 nucleotides agree with TRBD2. The V and J ends lost 3 bases and 1 base, in that order; junction bases with no gene match: 9. Germline assignment: CDR1 SGHRS and CDR2 YFSETQ. The CDR3 loop spans 18 amino acids. Here the CDR3 reads CASSSRSRLAGGTDTQYF. The CDR3 bases are TGCGCCAGCAGCTCCCGGTCCCGACTAGCGGGGGGCACAGATACGCAGTATTTT.

V gene TRBV10-3 combines with J gene TRBJ2-5; D gene ambiguous. The CDR3 runs 12 residues. CDR1 is ENHRY, CDR2 SYGVKD, per germline. Trimming shortened V by 4 bases and J by 5 bases, and 8 bases separated the two germline ends. CDR3: CAISAGMETQYF. CDR3 DNA sequence: TGTGCCATCAGTGCAGGAATGGAGACCCAGTACTTC.

This sequence joins TRBV28 and TRBJ2-1; TRBD1 matches at 8 bases. Germline CDR1 reads MDHEN; CDR2 reads SYDVKM. V was pared by 10 bases and J by 0 bases, with 5 bases of the junction left unmatched. The CDR3 loop spans 14 amino acids. CDR3 loop: CATDTGGSYNEQFF. The DNA of the CDR3 is TGTGCCACCGATACAGGGGGCTCCTACAATGAGCAGTTCTTC.